The 24 T cell receptor beta chains reported below all come from one sample, sequenced in a study of sequential checkpoint blockade in melanoma. As to treatment: randomized to nivolumab then ipilimumab (arm A) or the reverse (arm B). TCRdb's table, derived via immunoSEQ multiplex PCR, lists solely in-frame clones and lacks some. Of 9,500 to 15,000 clones in the sample, about 79% were seen once. The specimen comprised CD8+ T cells sorted from blood (inferred from file names), sampled from a patient given nivolumab and ipilimumab in sequence. The receptors originated from a human donor with melanoma.

The rearrangement joins TRBV7-9 to TRBJ1-1, with 11 bases fitting TRBD1. The CDR3 sequence is 15 residues long. The germline V gene encodes CDR1 SEHNR and CDR2 FQNEAQ (reference sequence). V was clipped by 1 base and J by 4 bases; unmatched bases: 2. The CDR3 here is CASSLGGQGGTEAFF. Here the CDR3 DNA reads TGTGCCAGCAGCTTAGGGGGACAGGGGGGCACTGAAGCTTTCTTT.

The gene calls are TRBV15 and TRBJ1-1, with 8 bases matching TRBD1. This CDR3 has 13 amino acids. V was pared by 7 bases and J by 0 bases, with 1 base of the junction left unmatched. The germline V gene encodes CDR1 LNHNV and CDR2 YYDKDF (reference sequence). This CDR3 is CATTQGVNTEAFF. DNA for the CDR3: TGTGCCACCACACAGGGGGTGAACACTGAAGCTTTCTTT.

The chain recombines TRBV5-8 with TRBJ2-2; maybe TRBD1 (6 bases). CDR1 is SGHTS and CDR2 is YDEGEE in the germline V gene. Trimming cost V 4 bases and J 3 bases, with 13 bases left between them. The CDR3 has 15 residues. As DNA, the CDR3 is TGTGCCAGCAGCCCGGACAGAACTTACACCGGGGAGCTGTTTTTT. Encoded protein: CASSPDRTYTGELFF.

This clone was counted a single time. This chain links TRBV10-3 with TRBJ1-2; tentatively, D is TRBD1 (6 bases). Per the germline V gene, CDR1 is ENHRY and CDR2 is SYGVKD. V was shortened by 0 bases and J by 3 bases, with 8 bases between the two germline ends. The CDR3 sequence is 14 residues long. CDR3 coding DNA: TGTGCCATCAGTGAGTCAGAGGGGGACTATGGCTACACCTTC. Encoded protein: CAISESEGDYGYTF.

V gene TRBV30 combines with J gene TRBJ1-1; D is undetermined. Between the trimmed V and J ends, which lost 5 bases and 1 base, there was a span of 8 bases. The germline V gene has CDR1 GTSNPN and CDR2 SVGIG (reference sequence). The CDR3 sequence is 12 residues long. Here the CDR3 DNA reads TGTGCCTGGCAGGTTAGGAACACTGAAGCTTTCTTT. Translating gives CAWQVRNTEAFF. Together with reference TRBV30 and TRBJ1-1, the CDR3 gives the full variable domain: SQTIHQWPATLVQPVGSPLSLECTVEGTSNPNLYWYRQAAGRGLQLLFYSVGIGQISSEVPQNLSASRPQDRQFILSSKKLLLSDSGFYLCAWQVRNTEAFFGQGTRLTVV.

V gene TRBV15 combines with J gene TRBJ2-7, with 7 bases fitting TRBD2. Germline lookup yields CDR1 LNHNV and CDR2 YYDKDF (reference sequence). The V segment lost 3 bases and the J segment 4 bases; nucleotides outside the gene matches: 12. CDR3 length: 16 amino acids. CDR3 sequence reads: CATSRTASGMIYEQYF. For the CDR3, the DNA is TGTGCCACCAGCAGGACTGCGAGCGGGATGATTTACGAGCAGTACTTC. The full variable domain, in which reference TRBV15 and TRBJ2-7 provide the parts outside the CDR3, is DAMVIQNPRYQVTQFGKPVTLSCSQTLNHNVMYWYQQKSSQAPKLLFHYYDKDFNNEADTPDNFQSRRPNTSFCFLDIRSPGLGDTAMYLCATSRTASGMIYEQYFGPGTRLTVT.

The V and J genes are TRBV27 and TRBJ1-1; TRBD1 aligns across 8 bases. Trimming took 5 bases from V and 3 from J; bases not matched to a gene: 5. This CDR3 region has 14 residues. The germline CDR1 and CDR2 sequences are MNHEY and SMNVEV (reference sequence). The CDR3 protein is CASSTGQGHTEAFF. CDR3 nucleotides: TGTGCCAGCAGTACCGGACAGGGACACACTGAAGCTTTCTTT.

The chain links TRBV7-9 to TRBJ2-7, with 11 nucleotides matching TRBD2. Trimming at V came to 8 bases and at J to 6 bases, leaving 3 bases not matched to a gene. CDR1 is SEHNR and CDR2 is FQNEAQ in the germline V gene (reference sequence). This CDR3 comprises 12 residues. The CDR3 nucleotides read TGTGCCAGCTCTGGACTAGCGGGCGAGCAGTACTTC. Translation gives CASSGLAGEQYF. The whole variable domain, filled in from reference TRBV7-9 and TRBJ2-7, reads DTGVSQNPRHKITKRGQNVTFRCDPISEHNRLYWYRQTLGQGPEFLTYFQNEAQLEKSRLLSDRFSAERPKGSFSTLEIQRTEQGDSAMYLCASSGLAGEQYFGPGTRLTVT.

V gene TRBV28 combines with J gene TRBJ1-2; D is perhaps TRBD1 (5 bases). Per the germline V gene, CDR1 is MDHEN and CDR2 is SYDVKM. The CDR3 covers 14 residues. Trimming took 2 bases from V and 7 from J, leaving 14 bases between them. The CDR3: CASSLPAGPLGYTF. Here the CDR3 DNA reads TGTGCCAGCAGTTTACCCGCGGGGCCTCTTGGCTACACCTTC.

The V gene is TRBV5-6, the J gene TRBJ1-5; tentatively, D is TRBD1 (5 bases). Trimming took 3 bases from V and 6 from J, leaving 19 bases between them. Germline lookup yields CDR1 SGHDT and CDR2 YYEEEE. The CDR3 contains 16 residues. The chain's CDR3 is CASSYSFTGGGQPQHF. DNA of the CDR3: TGTGCCAGCAGCTACTCCTTTACGGGGGGAGGTCAGCCCCAGCATTTT.

The chain recombines TRBV10-2 with TRBJ1-1; unclear D gene. This CDR3 is 15 amino acids long. CDR1 is WSHSY and CDR2 is SAAADI in the germline V gene. Between the trimmed V and J ends, which lost 4 bases and 1 base, there was a span of 13 bases. The CDR3 sequence: CASSGEASWNTEAFF. The CDR3 DNA sequence: TGCGCCAGCAGTGGGGAGGCTTCCTGGAACACTGAAGCTTTCTTT.

This rearrangement joins TRBV28 to TRBJ2-2; D unresolved. This CDR3 has 10 residues. The V gene lost 4 bases and the J gene lost 8 bases, with 2 bases spanning the gap. Germline values: CDR1 MDHEN, CDR2 SYDVKM. CDR3: CASSSGELFF. In DNA, the CDR3 is TGTGCCAGCAGTTCGGGGGAGCTGTTTTTT.

The chain employs TRBV9 and TRBJ2-1, with 8 bases that match TRBD2. Per the germline V gene, CDR1 is SGDLS and CDR2 is YYNGEE. V was pared by 7 bases and J by 1 base, with 13 bases of the junction left unmatched. There are 17 residues in the CDR3. Here the CDR3 reads CASAQYGGGGSYNEQFF. The CDR3 DNA reads TGTGCCAGCGCACAATACGGGGGGGGCGGGTCCTACAATGAGCAGTTCTTC.

The chain combines TRBV27 with TRBJ2-7; 8 positions agree with TRBD1. The CDR3 runs 17 residues. The ends lost 6 bases at V and 3 bases at J; junction bases unmatched: 16. From germline, CDR1 is MNHEY and CDR2 SMNVEV (reference sequence). The CDR3: CASSWIPGTGGIYEQYF. Written as DNA, the CDR3 is TGTGCCAGCAGCTGGATTCCCGGGACAGGAGGAATCTACGAGCAGTACTTC.

The chain uses TRBV27 and TRBJ2-1; D gene unclear. Trimming cost V 5 bases and J 8 bases, with 10 bases left between them. Germline assignment: CDR1 MNHEY and CDR2 SMNVEV (reference sequence). This CDR3 has 12 amino acids. The CDR3 region has the DNA TGTGCCAGCAGTGGGCGTTTCGATGAGCAGTTCTTC. Translating it yields CASSGRFDEQFF.

V gene TRBV9 combines with J gene TRBJ2-7; a weak D match, TRBD1 (5 bases). The V and J ends lost 4 bases and 4 bases respectively, with 12 bases between them. The CDR3 loop spans 13 amino acids. Germline loops: CDR1 SGDLS, CDR2 YYNGEE. Here the CDR3 DNA reads TGTGCCAGCAGCCCTCGTTCAGGGTACGAGCAGTACTTC. This gives the protein CASSPRSGYEQYF.

The chain employs TRBV18 and TRBJ2-3, with 8 bases fitting TRBD2. This CDR3 spans 16 amino acids. V trimming: 0 bases; J trimming: 4 bases; junction bases outside the gene matches: 6. Germline CDR1 KGHSH, CDR2 LQKENI. Written as DNA, the CDR3 is TGTGCCAGCTCACCACCAACTAGCGGAGGCCCAGATACGCAGTATTTT. It yields the protein CASSPPTSGGPDTQYF. Using reference TRBV18 and TRBJ2-3 for the parts outside the CDR3, the full variable domain is NAGVMQNPRHLVRRRGQEARLRCSPMKGHSHVYWYRQLPEEGLKFMVYLQKENIIDESGMPKERFSAEFPKEGPSILRIQQVVRGDSAAYFCASSPPTSGGPDTQYFGPGTRLTVL.

The genes are TRBV19 and TRBJ2-2, with TRBD2 matching over 11 bases. Germline assignment: CDR1 LNHDA and CDR2 SQIVND (reference sequence). This CDR3 has 14 residues. Trimming removed 7 bases from V and 6 bases from J; junction bases left unmatched: 4. In DNA, the CDR3 is TGTGCCAGTAAAACACTAGCGGGAGCCGGGGAGCTGTTTTTT. Amino acid sequence: CASKTLAGAGELFF.

This clone has a handful of counts. This chain connects TRBV6-6 to TRBJ1-4, with D hard to call. Deletions cut 4 bases from V and 0 bases from J, with 6 bases between. The germline CDR1 and CDR2 sequences are MNHNY and SVGAGI (reference sequence). The length of the CDR3 is 14 residues. The CDR3 sequence is CASSSLATNEKLFF. The CDR3 DNA reads as TGTGCCAGCAGTTCTCTCGCAACTAATGAAAAACTGTTTTTT.

This clone has just one count. The V and J genes are TRBV7-3 and TRBJ2-3; TRBD2 matches 9 bases. The V gene's germline CDR1 is SGHTA and CDR2 FQGTGA. Trimming removed 3 bases from V and 0 bases from J; junction bases left unmatched: 1. CDR3 length equals 15 residues. CDR3 sequence (DNA): TGTGCCAGCAGCTTGACTAGCGGAAGCACAGATACGCAGTATTTT. Translated: CASSLTSGSTDTQYF.

The J gene is TRBJ2-7, the V gene TRBV6-6; no clear D. V was cut by 8 bases and J by 3 bases, with 5 bases left in between. The CDR3 covers 10 residues. In germline, CDR1 is MNHNY, CDR2 SVGAGI (reference sequence). As DNA, the CDR3 is TGTGCCAGCGGAGACTACGAGCAGTACTTC. Protein sequence: CASGDYEQYF.

The V call is TRBV27, the J call TRBJ1-2; D is unresolved. The CDR3 totals 14 residues. Trimming shortened V by 5 bases and J by 2 bases, and 12 bases separated the two germline ends. From germline, CDR1 is MNHEY and CDR2 SMNVEV (reference sequence). The CDR3 DNA reads as TGTGCCAGCAGTCCATCGGCAGGAAACTATGGCTACACCTTC. Protein product: CASSPSAGNYGYTF.

The J gene is TRBJ2-7, the V gene TRBV28; 8 bases agree with TRBD2. This CDR3 is 15 amino acids long. V shed 6 bases, J shed 3 bases, and the junction held 10 bases outside the gene matches. The germline V gene has CDR1 MDHEN and CDR2 SYDVKM. CDR3 residues: CASSSPTSDYYEQYF. In DNA form, the CDR3 reads TGTGCCAGCAGCTCTCCGACTAGCGACTACTACGAGCAGTACTTC.

The chain employs TRBV6-1 and TRBJ2-3, with 14 bases fitting TRBD2. The CDR3 spans 15 residues. Trimming at V came to 3 bases and at J to 4 bases, leaving 0 bases not matched to a gene. Germline CDR1 MNHNS, CDR2 SASEGT. DNA of the CDR3: TGTGCCAGCAGTGAGACTAGCGGGGGGGCAGATACGCAGTATTTT. Translating gives CASSETSGGADTQYF.